One T cell receptor beta chain is described in this entry. Its antigen is not known. TCR libraries were built from 500 to 550 ng of total RNA by linear amplification. In the original workflow: 5 healthy donors contributed more than 75,000 sequenced TCR alpha transcripts. TCRdb re-derived calls from the reads in MiXCR, one entry per CDR3 protein. TCRdb's processing, not the authors' own work, is the source of the V and J calls. The sample holds around 200,000 distinct CDR3 sequences; about 70% are singletons and the top ten take 2% to 2.5%. These data are taken from a study of healthy donors' naive CD4 and CD8 T cells. Study results and limitations: Chains were not paired, since alpha and beta were sequenced in bulk.

The sequencing input was naive CD4+ and CD8+ T cells sorted from blood, pooled from several donors. The sequence came from a pool of human donors in good health; the sample pools cells from several healthy donors.

The CDR3 DNA sequence: TGTGCCATCAGTGAGAGAACGGGAGGTAAAGAGACCCAGTACTTC. Residues: CAISERTGGKETQYF. The chain recombines TRBV10-3 with TRBJ2-7; 7 bases agree with TRBD2. Near its end, the DNA agrees better with TRBJ2-5, so the J call may be wrong. CDR3 length: 15 amino acids. CDR1 and CDR2 from the germline V gene are ENHRY and SYGVKD.